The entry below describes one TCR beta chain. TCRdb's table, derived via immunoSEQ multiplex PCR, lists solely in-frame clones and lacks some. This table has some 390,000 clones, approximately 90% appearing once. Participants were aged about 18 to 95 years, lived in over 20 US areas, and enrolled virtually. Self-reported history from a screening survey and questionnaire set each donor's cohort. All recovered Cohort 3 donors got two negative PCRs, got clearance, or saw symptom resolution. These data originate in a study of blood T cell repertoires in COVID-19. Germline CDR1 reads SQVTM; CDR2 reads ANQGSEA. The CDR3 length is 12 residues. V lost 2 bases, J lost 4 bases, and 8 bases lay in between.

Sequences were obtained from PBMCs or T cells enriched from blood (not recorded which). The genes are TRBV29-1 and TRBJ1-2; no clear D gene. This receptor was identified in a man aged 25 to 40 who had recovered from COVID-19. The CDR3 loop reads CSVESGPYGYTF. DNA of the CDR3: TGCAGCGTTGAATCAGGTCCCTATGGCTACACCTTC.